This T cell receptor (beta chain) was identified during a study of T cells after yellow fever vaccination. General study findings and limits: Clones from primary vaccination mostly reappeared after the booster (around 97% CD4, about 88% CD8).

TCRdb reprocessed the 5' RACE reads via MiXCR and lists one record per CDR3 protein. Seen here are about 99,000 distinct CDR3 sequences, around 5.5% observed once, and the top ten hold just over 40%. Ten or more counts support this clonotype. The antigen is unknown. This CDR3 is 11 amino acids long. CDR1 SGHTA and CDR2 FQGNSA come from the germline V gene. The input for sequencing was CD8+ T cells sorted from PBMCs, taken 10 days after the yellow fever booster vaccination. The rearrangement joins TRBV7-2 to TRBJ2-5; no definite D call. The J call may not be correct, given that the DNA end is closer to TRBJ2-3. The receptor was isolated from a man aged 18-30 years who received the YFV17D yellow fever vaccine. The CDR3 DNA sequence: TGTGCCAGCAGCTTAGCTGAGACACAGTATTTT. Amino acid sequence: CASSLAETQYF.